The clone carrying this T cell receptor beta chain was observed a few times. Its antigen remains unidentified. The sample comes from a study of T cell repertoires in cytomegalovirus infection. Study-wide background: CMV infection together with matching HLA type was indicated by public TCR beta signatures. Study-level findings and limits: Cumulative frequency of public TCR beta families picked out carriers of CMV plus the relevant HLA. HLA-C-restricted CMV clonotypes gave the most frequent clonotype in two of eight donors.

CDR3 size: 13 residues. Looked up from germline, CDR1 is MNHEY and CDR2 is SVGEGT. V dropped 5 bases and J dropped 8 bases, with 15 bases sitting between them. In TCRdb, the reads were re-called with MiXCR into one record per CDR3 protein. The table lists more than 400,000 distinct CDR3 sequences, approximately 26% of them singletons. Sequenced material: PBMCs. V usage is TRBV6-2 or TRBV6-3 and J usage is TRBJ1-2, with a possible D match to TRBD1 (5 bases). The TCR was taken from a human donor in good health (CMV status not recorded). Some clones in this sample may be carry-over from other donors' samples. The CDR3 protein is CASSPQESEGYTF. The CDR3 DNA follows: TGTGCCAGCAGTCCACAGGAAAGCGAGGGCTACACCTTC.